The clone carrying this T cell receptor beta chain was counted between two and nine times. This record belongs to a study of patients and donors after allogeneic stem cell transplantation. TCRdb independently ran MiXCR on the RT-PCR reads; one entry per CDR3 protein. The repertoire holds around 170,000 distinct CDR3 sequences, with approximately 22% as singletons. The length of the CDR3 is 15 residues. The V end was cut by 2 bases, the J end by 0 bases, with 14 bases between. CDR1 and CDR2 from the germline V gene are SQVTM and ANQGSEA. The rearrangement uses TRBV29-1 and TRBJ2-7; D is ambiguous. Sequencing used blood, either unsorted or a sorted T cell fraction (not recorded which). This TCR derives from a human donor who was either an allogeneic HSCT recipient or a stem cell or donor lymphocyte infusion donor (not recorded which). It is not recorded whose cells these are; they may come from a transplant donor. DNA for the CDR3: TGCAGCGTTGAATCCGTGGGTGGAAACTCCTACGAGCAGTACTTC. Its translation is CSVESVGGNSYEQYF.